The entry below gives a single TCR beta chain sequence along with its context. Its specificity is not known. This sample is part of a study of cytomegalovirus exposure and HLA in healthy donors. Across the whole study: Across 300 to 400 genotyped donors, more than 75% landed in the Caucasian-associated ancestry cluster.

The PCR ran on 60 Vbeta and 13 Jbeta primers. Libraries were prepared by immunoSEQ multiplex PCR; TCRdb keeps only in-frame clonotypes and omits some of them. The listing records about 110,000 clones. Trimming left V 4 bases short and J 2 bases short, with 6 bases between. The CDR3 is 13 residues long. Broader study findings: The CMV antigen specificity of three CMV-associated chains was confirmed through in vitro analysis. Association of a missense DCLRE1C variant with TCR beta V- and J-gene trimming was reported in a later analysis. The investigators catalogued 164 TCR beta chains as cytomegalovirus-associated.

This sequence was found in a man aged 35-49 years in good health and CMV-seropositive. V gene TRBV23-1 combines with J gene TRBJ1-5, with a weak D call TRBD1 (6 bases). TRBV23-1 is marked as an open reading frame, function uncertain. Material: PBMCs. The CDR3 nucleotides read TGCGCCAGCAGTCCAGGGGGCAATCAGCCCCAGCATTTT. This encodes CASSPGGNQPQHF.